This note documents a single T cell receptor beta chain sequence. Its antigen is not known. The data are from a study of blood T cells in healthy people across ages. Then a second PCR, running roughly 7 to 12 cycles, was carried out with a sample-barcoded 5' primer and a J-beta primer mix. In TCRdb, the 5' RACE reads were re-called with MiXCR into one record per CDR3 protein. The repertoire has a few hundred thousand distinct CDR3 sequences, 27% of them found once; the top ten carry about 3.3%. Study-wide findings and caveats: The lack of PBMC sorting stopped any conclusive naive versus antigen-experienced comparison.

Germline CDR1 and CDR2: SGHAT and FQDESV (reference sequence). The CDR3 is made up of 15 amino acids. The junction had 6 bases not matched to a gene; V was cut back by 6 bases and J by 4 bases. The data were also submitted as part of a second study, on T cells of mothers and their children. This second report adds: Nine systemically healthy Caucasian donors: three mothers, six children.

The source of this sequence is a boy between 2 and 10 years old in good health. The J gene is TRBJ2-6, the V gene TRBV11-1; 7 bases are shared with TRBD1. The sequencing sample was made of blood. The CDR3 here is CASSPDRLGANVLTF. The CDR3 nucleotides read TGTGCCAGCAGTCCGGACAGGCTCGGGGCCAACGTCCTGACTTTC.